The 9 T cell receptor beta chains below were found in one sample sequenced in a study of blood T cell repertoires in COVID-19. Generated by immunoSEQ multiplex PCR, the TCRdb table keeps only in-frame clones and is missing some. The sample yields almost 400,000 clones, 88% seen once. Sequences were obtained from PBMCs or T cells enriched from blood (not recorded which). The source is a woman in her twenties or thirties with acute COVID-19.

This rearrangement joins TRBV19 to TRBJ1-5, with 7 bases identical to TRBD1. Germline values: CDR1 LNHDA, CDR2 SQIVND (reference sequence). V was pared by 3 bases and J by 3 bases, with 8 bases of the junction left unmatched. The CDR3 length is 16 residues. Written as DNA, the CDR3 is TGTGCCAGTAGTATGTCAGGGGGGCTCGACAATCAGCCCCAGCATTTT. Amino acid sequence: CASSMSGGLDNQPQHF.

This chain joins TRBV7-2 and TRBJ1-6, with a weak D call TRBD1 (6 bases). The length of the CDR3 is 15 residues. Germline V gives CDR1 SGHTA, CDR2 FQGNSA. V was trimmed by 6 bases and J by 9 bases, leaving 18 bases between them. The CDR3 region is CASRLRGGEGSPLHF. The CDR3 DNA is TGTGCCAGCAGACTGAGGGGGGGCGAGGGTTCACCCCTCCACTTT.

The chain uses TRBV6-2 or TRBV6-3 and TRBJ2-7; weak D call: TRBD2 (5 bases). This CDR3 comprises 21 residues. Trimming removed 0 bases from V and 2 bases from J, with 29 bases in between. The germline CDR1 and CDR2 sequences are MNHEY and SVGEGT. CDR3 coding DNA: TGTGCCAGCAGTTACTCGGTCCGGTGGCCTACCCAAGGACTGTCCGCCTACGAGCAGTACTTC. Its translation: CASSYSVRWPTQGLSAYEQYF.

Details on this clone: A junction end diverges from the germline sequence, so it may reflect a read error. This chain uses TRBV7-2 with TRBJ1-4, with 9 bases identical to TRBD1. Germline CDR1 SGHTA, CDR2 FQGNSA. CDR3 length: 12 residues. The CDR3 reads CASSVSGTGLNF. CDR3 sequence (DNA): TGTGCCAGCAGCGTCTCCGGGACAGGGCTAAATTTT.

This clone has just one count. The gene calls are TRBV6-1 and TRBJ1-4; TRBD1 agrees at 9 bases. Trimming took 2 bases from V and 5 from J; bases not matched to a gene: 3. The CDR3 spans 15 residues. Per germline, CDR1 MNHNS and CDR2 SASEGT. As DNA, the CDR3 is TGTGCCAGCAGTGAACTTGACAGGGGGAATGAAAAACTGTTTTTT. Protein product: CASSELDRGNEKLFF.

The sample holds a few counts of this clone. The chain carries TRBV24-1 and TRBJ2-2; D is perhaps TRBD2 (6 bases). The V end was cut by 9 bases, the J end by 4 bases, with 14 bases between. The CDR3 extends over 14 amino acids. Per germline, CDR1 KGHDR and CDR2 SFDVKD. The CDR3 loop reads CATQVGGPTGELFF. CDR3 bases: TGTGCCACCCAAGTGGGGGGACCCACCGGGGAGCTGTTTTTT.

The chain couples TRBV2 to TRBJ1-2, with a possible D match to TRBD1 (6 bases). Germline V lookup: CDR1 SNHLY, CDR2 FYNNEI. The germline V and J ends were trimmed by 11 bases and 1 base, with 14 bases remaining between them. There are 13 residues in the CDR3. The CDR3 bases are TGTGCCTCGCAGGGGCTTAGTAACTATGGCTACACCTTC. Translated: CASQGLSNYGYTF.

The gene calls are TRBV20-1 and TRBJ2-7, with 9 bases fitting TRBD2. Germline values: CDR1 DFQATT, CDR2 SNEGSKA (reference sequence). V was clipped by 3 bases and J by 1 base; unmatched bases: 7. The length of the CDR3 is 15 residues. The CDR3 region has the DNA TGCAGTGCTAGTGGGCTAGCGGGGTCTTCCTACGAGCAGTACTTC. This translates into CSASGLAGSSYEQYF.

This sequence joins TRBV10-3 and TRBJ2-1, with D perhaps TRBD1 (5 bases). Between the trimmed V and J ends, which lost 2 bases and 7 bases, there was a span of 12 bases. The CDR3 contains 14 residues. CDR1 ENHRY and CDR2 SYGVKD come from the germline V gene. The CDR3 protein is CAISEAQATNEQFF. The CDR3 DNA follows: TGTGCCATCAGTGAGGCACAGGCGACTAATGAGCAGTTCTTC.